This TCR beta chain was sequenced during a study of shared clonotypes between healthy human individuals. Repertoires were generated with immunoSEQ multiplex PCR, while TCRdb's copy carries only in-frame clones and drops some. The table records about 490,000 clones, approximately 78% of them present only once. There are 15 residues in the CDR3. The germline gives CDR1 LNHDA, CDR2 SQIVND (reference sequence). Losses at the gene ends were 4 bases for V and 5 bases for J; bases not matched to a gene: 9. The chain links TRBV19 to TRBJ2-7; 9 bases fit TRBD1. Sample: PBMCs. The clonotype was recovered from a woman aged 35 to 49 in good health. Some clones in this sample may be carry-over from other donors' samples. The CDR3, as DNA: TGTGCCAGTAGTAAGATCCCGGGACAGGGTAACGAGCAGTACTTC. Translation gives CASSKIPGQGNEQYF.